Listed here are 29 T cell receptor beta chains from one sample, sequenced in a study of blood T cell repertoires in COVID-19. Assay used: immunoSEQ multiplex PCR; TCRdb lists only in-frame clones, some missing. The data contain 150,000 to 200,000 clones, roughly four fifths of them singletons. Sequenced material: peripheral blood. These receptors came from a woman in her twenties or thirties with acute or convalescent COVID-19.

The gene calls are TRBV4-1 and TRBJ2-7; 7 bases line up with TRBD2. This CDR3 spans 15 amino acids. V shed 3 bases, J shed 3 bases, and the junction held 8 bases outside the gene matches. CDR1 and CDR2 (germline): MGHRA, YSYEKL. The CDR3 DNA follows: TGCGCCAGCAGCCAGTTAGCGGGTTTAATCTACGAGCAGTACTTC. It codes for CASSQLAGLIYEQYF.

This clone occurred once. J is TRBJ2-1 and V is TRBV6-2 or TRBV6-3; 8 bases fit TRBD2. V trimming: 4 bases; J trimming: 8 bases; junction bases outside the gene matches: 4. CDR1 is MNHEY, CDR2 SVGEGT, per germline. CDR3 length: 13 amino acids. The CDR3 sequence is CASSSILADEQFF. Here the CDR3 DNA reads TGTGCCAGCAGTTCGATACTAGCGGATGAGCAGTTCTTC.

V gene TRBV5-1 combines with J gene TRBJ2-3; 7 bases match TRBD1. CDR1 and CDR2 from the germline V gene are SGHRS and YFSETQ. V was pared by 4 bases and J by 1 base, with 3 bases of the junction left unmatched. The length of the CDR3 is 14 residues. The CDR3 loop is CASSPGTGTDTQYF. CDR3 in DNA: TGCGCCAGCAGCCCTGGGACAGGCACAGATACGCAGTATTTT.

This clone was detected once. CDR3 bases: TGTGCCAGCAGCCAAGCCGGGTTCGGCTACACCTTC. This gives the protein CASSQAGFGYTF. This chain connects TRBV14 to TRBJ1-2; D unresolved. The CDR3 extends over 12 amino acids. Trimming left V 1 base short and J 8 bases short, with 8 bases between. Germline V CDR1 and CDR2: SGHDN, FVKESK.

This clone was counted once. The J gene is TRBJ1-2, the V gene TRBV7-2; D perhaps matches TRBD1 (5 bases). V lost 7 bases and J lost 4, with 19 bases in between. The CDR3 totals 15 residues. CDR1 and CDR2 (germline): SGHTA, FQGNSA. Here the CDR3 reads CASTQRQTAFYGYTF. The CDR3 DNA sequence: TGTGCCAGCACCCAAAGACAGACAGCCTTCTATGGCTACACCTTC.

The V gene is TRBV10-3, the J gene TRBJ2-4; TRBD1 might be the D (6 bases). Germline V gene lookup returns CDR1 ENHRY and CDR2 SYGVKD. The CDR3 is made up of 14 amino acids. V was trimmed by 11 bases and J by 0 bases, leaving 14 bases between them. The CDR3 nucleotides are TGTGCCTCCTCGGACAGACTAGCCAAAAACATTCAGTACTTC. It yields the protein CASSDRLAKNIQYF.

The chain has TRBV5-1 and TRBJ1-2, with 9 bases lining up with TRBD1. The V segment lost 6 bases and the J segment 4 bases; nucleotides outside the gene matches: 10. Germline CDR1 SGHRS, CDR2 YFSETQ. The CDR3 sequence is 15 residues long. The CDR3: CASTKYTGGGYGYTF. The CDR3, as DNA: TGCGCCAGCACCAAATACACAGGGGGCGGCTATGGCTACACCTTC.

Note on this clone: The junction departs from the called germline gene at one end, perhaps through a read error. The chain is built from TRBV5-1 and TRBJ1-1; maybe TRBD1 (6 bases). The CDR3 is 18 amino acids. Germline values: CDR1 SGHRS, CDR2 YFSETQ. CDR3 protein: CASSLAPPTGPMNTEAFF. Here the CDR3 DNA reads TGCGCCAGCAGTTTGGCCCCTCCGACAGGACCCATGAACACTGAAGCTTTCTTT.

A note on this clone: The junction does not match germline at one end; this may be a read error. The genes are TRBV14 and TRBJ2-3; no reliable D call. The CDR3 is 13 amino acids. Per germline, CDR1 SGHDN and CDR2 FVKESK. The CDR3 protein is CASSANLLDPQYF. Written as DNA, the CDR3 is TGTGCCAGCAGTGCAAATCTGCTAGATCCGCAGTATTTT.

J is TRBJ2-7 and V is TRBV5-1, with D possibly being TRBD2 (5 bases). The ends were cut back, 2 bases at V and 2 bases at J, with 5 bases in the middle. This CDR3 is built from 12 residues. Germline V lookup: CDR1 SGHRS, CDR2 YFSETQ. The CDR3 DNA follows: TGCGCCAGCAGCTTCGGGACCTACGAGCAGTACTTC. It is translated as CASSFGTYEQYF.

The table lists this clone with a few counts. The chain carries TRBV28 and TRBJ1-3; 9 bases agree with TRBD1. Looked up from germline, CDR1 is MDHEN and CDR2 is SYDVKM. Losses at the gene ends were 4 bases for V and 6 bases for J; bases not matched to a gene: 4. The CDR3 contains 14 residues. Written as DNA, the CDR3 is TGTGCCAGCAGTTCTACAGGGGGCGAAAACACCATATATTTT. This gives the protein CASSSTGGENTIYF.

The gene calls are TRBV25-1 and TRBJ1-1, with 11 bases that match TRBD1. Germline V gene sequence: CDR1 MGHDK, CDR2 SYGVNS. There are 14 residues in the CDR3. V dropped 2 bases and J dropped 6; count of bases not matched to a gene: 2. CDR3 nucleotides: TGTGCCAGCAGTGAAAGGGACAGGGGGGCTGAAGCTTTCTTT. The encoded protein is CASSERDRGAEAFF.

CDR3 loop: CARFRGGGSPLHF. The CDR3 nucleotides are TGTGCCCGCTTCAGGGGAGGGGGTTCACCCCTCCACTTT. This chain joins TRBV19 and TRBJ1-6, with D perhaps matching TRBD1 (6 bases). Germline CDR1 LNHDA, CDR2 SQIVND (reference sequence). V was cut by 11 bases and J by 9 bases, with 17 bases left in between. The CDR3 spans 13 residues.

This chain joins TRBV27 and TRBJ2-1, with D possibly matching TRBD2 (6 bases). Per germline, CDR1 MNHEY and CDR2 SMNVEV (reference sequence). The CDR3 loop spans 14 amino acids. The ends were cut back, 6 bases at V and 1 base at J, with 10 bases in the middle. As DNA, the CDR3 is TGTGCCAGCAGCCAGGCGGGGTCCTACAATGAGCAGTTCTTC. Translating gives CASSQAGSYNEQFF.

The rearrangement links TRBV7-9 to TRBJ1-2; possible D gene TRBD1, 6 bases. Germline CDR1 is SEHNR and CDR2 is FQNEAQ (reference sequence). V was clipped by 4 bases and J by 2 bases, with 11 bases between them. This CDR3 contains 14 residues. This CDR3 is CASSSIQGNYGYTF. The CDR3 coding sequence is TGTGCCAGCAGCTCTATACAGGGAAACTATGGCTACACCTTC.

This clone was observed once. The V call is TRBV7-2, the J call TRBJ2-2, with 10 bases that match TRBD2. This CDR3 is 18 amino acids long. The germline V gene has CDR1 SGHTA and CDR2 FQGNSA. The trim removed 1 base at V and 0 bases at J, leaving 5 bases unmatched. The CDR3 DNA is TGTGCCAGCAGCTTAGTCCCAGCGGGGGGGACGAACACCGGGGAGCTGTTTTTT. Protein sequence: CASSLVPAGGTNTGELFF.

This clone was detected once. The chain combines TRBV12-3 or TRBV12-4 with TRBJ2-2; D unresolved. V was cut by 3 bases and J by 7 bases, with 6 bases left in between. The CDR3 is made up of 12 amino acids. The CDR3 sequence is CASSFVFGELFF. Here the CDR3 DNA reads TGTGCCAGCAGTTTCGTTTTCGGGGAGCTGTTTTTT.

This chain joins TRBV2 and TRBJ2-1; D unresolved. The CDR3 has 11 amino acids. Germline V gives CDR1 SNHLY, CDR2 FYNNEI. V lost 7 bases to trimming and J lost 3 bases, with 4 bases between them. This CDR3 reads CASTLYNEQFF. The CDR3 nucleotides read TGTGCCAGCACCCTCTACAATGAGCAGTTCTTC.

The chain combines TRBV28 with TRBJ1-1; a possible D gene is TRBD1 (5 bases). V lost 4 bases to trimming and J lost 3 bases, with 18 bases between them. The CDR3 runs to 16 residues. Germline-derived CDR1 and CDR2 are MDHEN and SYDVKM. Here the CDR3 reads CASSSVAGVSDTEAFF. The CDR3 bases are TGTGCCAGCAGTTCCGTAGCGGGGGTAAGTGACACTGAAGCTTTCTTT.

V usage is TRBV28 and J usage is TRBJ2-7; D is possibly TRBD1 (6 bases). Germline CDR1 and CDR2: MDHEN and SYDVKM. Trimming took 2 bases from V and 3 from J, leaving 14 bases between them. The CDR3 runs 15 residues. The CDR3 coding sequence is TGTGCCAGCAGTTTAGTTGAGCAGGGGTACTACGAGCAGTACTTC. It yields the protein CASSLVEQGYYEQYF.

The J gene is TRBJ2-7, the V gene TRBV9, with 9 bases identical to TRBD2. The CDR3 has 15 amino acids. With 3 bases clipped from V and 0 bases from J, the junction kept 4 bases outside the gene matches. CDR1 is SGDLS, CDR2 YYNGEE, per germline. The CDR3 sequence: CASSASGVLSYEQYF. The CDR3 DNA reads TGTGCCAGCAGCGCTAGCGGGGTCCTCTCCTACGAGCAGTACTTC.

This clone has just one count. The J gene is TRBJ2-7, the V gene TRBV9; D is possibly TRBD2 (6 bases). The CDR3 length is 14 residues. Germline V gives CDR1 SGDLS, CDR2 YYNGEE. The V end lost 4 bases, the J end lost 4 bases, and 15 bases lay between the germline ends. The CDR3 bases are TGTGCCAGCAGCCGAGTGGTGGGGGGTTACGAGCAGTACTTC. Protein sequence: CASSRVVGGYEQYF.

This chain links TRBV27 with TRBJ1-3; D not certain. The V gene's germline CDR1 is MNHEY and CDR2 SMNVEV (reference sequence). This CDR3 is built from 14 residues. V dropped 0 bases and J dropped 1 base, with 4 bases sitting between them. The CDR3 loop reads CASSLSQSGNTIYF. The DNA for the CDR3 is TGTGCCAGCAGTTTATCACAATCTGGAAACACCATATATTTT.

The chain employs TRBV7-2 and TRBJ1-5; TRBD1 might be the D (5 bases). V was trimmed by 0 bases and J by 0 bases, leaving 18 bases between them. Germline V lookup: CDR1 SGHTA, CDR2 FQGNSA. CDR3 size: 19 residues. The CDR3 protein is CASSLAKHWMGGSNQPQHF. CDR3 DNA: TGTGCCAGCAGCTTAGCGAAACATTGGATGGGGGGTAGCAATCAGCCCCAGCATTTT.

The chain has TRBV13 and TRBJ1-1, with a possible D match to TRBD1 (6 bases). In germline, CDR1 is PRHDT, CDR2 FYEKMQ (reference sequence). The V end lost 0 bases, the J end lost 3 bases, and 8 bases lay between the germline ends. This CDR3 spans 14 amino acids. CDR3 DNA sequence: TGTGCCAGCAGCTTAGGCAGGGGATACACTGAAGCTTTCTTT. Residues: CASSLGRGYTEAFF.

The gene calls are TRBV30 and TRBJ2-7; D perhaps matches TRBD1 (6 bases). Germline CDR1 reads GTSNPN; CDR2 reads SVGIG (reference sequence). CDR3 length equals 12 residues. V lost 5 bases and J lost 2, with 10 bases in between. The CDR3 region is CAWCQGTYEQYF. The CDR3 bases are TGTGCCTGGTGTCAGGGGACCTACGAGCAGTACTTC.

The chain has TRBV18 and TRBJ2-2; D is possibly TRBD1 (6 bases). Trimming shortened V by 6 bases and J by 4 bases, and 15 bases separated the two germline ends. This CDR3 contains 15 residues. The germline V gene has CDR1 KGHSH and CDR2 LQKENI. This chain's CDR3 is CASSPRQAFTGELFF. The CDR3 DNA sequence: TGTGCCAGCTCCCCCCGACAGGCCTTCACCGGGGAGCTGTTTTTT.

This clone was counted only a few times. CDR3 sequence reads: CASSQVDGANYGYTF. CDR3 DNA sequence: TGTGCCAGCAGCCAGGTCGACGGGGCTAACTATGGCTACACCTTC. The chain uses TRBV3-1 (or the pseudogene TRBV3-2) and TRBJ1-2; D is unclear. Trimming removed 3 bases from V and 0 bases from J, with 11 bases in between. The CDR3 contains 15 residues. Looked up from germline, CDR1 is LGHDT and CDR2 is YNNKEL (reference sequence).

The chain carries TRBV6-4 and TRBJ2-2; 11 bases match TRBD1. Trimming cost V 6 bases and J 5 bases; bases outside gene matches: 5. This CDR3 comprises 15 residues. Per germline, CDR1 MRHNA and CDR2 SNTAGT. The CDR3 reads CASSWGQGETGELFF. The CDR3 DNA sequence: TGTGCCAGCAGCTGGGGACAGGGGGAAACCGGGGAGCTGTTTTTT.